This T cell receptor (beta chain) originates from a study of T cells in localized non-small cell lung cancer. Germline CDR1 and CDR2: SGHRS and YFSETQ. The CDR3 extends over 16 amino acids. V lost 4 bases and J lost 2; bases outside the gene matches: 9. TCRdb keeps only in-frame clones here, not all; method: immunoSEQ multiplex PCR. The table lists roughly 72,000 clones, around 81% of them singletons. This chain connects TRBV5-1 to TRBJ1-5, with 7 bases lining up with TRBD1. Sequencing was performed on peripheral blood, taken before any cancer treatment. The TCR comes from a female donor over 55 with stage I lung adenocarcinoma. The CDR3 nucleotides read TGCGCCAGCAGCACCCCTAACAGGGGAGGCAATCAGCCCCAGCATTTT. Encoded protein: CASSTPNRGGNQPQHF.